Shown below are 21 T cell receptor beta chains from a single sample sequenced in a study of blood T cell repertoires in COVID-19. TCRdb's copy holds only in-frame clones and misses some; the assay was immunoSEQ multiplex PCR. The sample lists over 200,000 clones; over 80% were seen once. Sequencing input: peripheral blood. The receptors stem from a man aged 25 to 40 with COVID-19, enrolled during active disease.

This clone was detected a few times. CDR3 protein: CASSLAGGDEQFF. CDR3 sequence (DNA): TGTGCCAGCAGCCTCGCAGGGGGCGATGAGCAGTTCTTC. J is TRBJ2-1 and V is TRBV11-1, with 8 nucleotides matching TRBD1. From germline, CDR1 is SGHAT and CDR2 FQDESV (reference sequence). J lost 8 bases, V lost 5 bases, and 5 bases had no gene match. This CDR3 has 13 residues.

CDR3 sequence reads: CASSLPGQGAVGTEAFF. Here the CDR3 DNA reads TGTGCCAGCAGCTTACCAGGACAGGGGGCGGTAGGCACTGAAGCTTTCTTT. The chain joins TRBV7-8 to TRBJ1-1; TRBD1 aligns across 11 bases. Trimming took 2 bases from V and 4 from J; bases not matched to a gene: 9. The CDR3 spans 17 residues. Germline CDR1 is SGHVS and CDR2 is FQNEAQ.

This clone was seen only once. The chain combines TRBV7-2 with TRBJ1-3; no firm D call. Germline CDR1 reads SGHTA; CDR2 reads FQGNSA. V was cut by 4 bases and J by 3 bases, with 4 bases left in between. The CDR3 runs to 12 residues. This CDR3 reads CASSSYGNTIYF. The CDR3 region has the DNA TGTGCCAGCAGCTCTTATGGAAACACCATATATTTT.

In regard to this clone: At one boundary the junction diverges from the germline segment, which might be a read error. CDR3 residues: CATSDPGGSGREGRETLYF. The CDR3 DNA sequence: TGTGCCACCAGTGATCCCGGGGGTAGCGGGAGGGAAGGAAGAGAGACCCTGTACTTC. The gene calls are TRBV24-1 and TRBJ2-5, with TRBD2 identical over 11 bases. The length of the CDR3 is 19 residues. Germline V CDR1 and CDR2: KGHDR, SFDVKD.

The chain recombines TRBV28 with TRBJ1-1; 7 bases are shared with TRBD1. This CDR3 has 16 residues. Germline trimming cut 3 bases from V and 4 bases from J; bases unmatched to any gene: 11. Germline V gene sequence: CDR1 MDHEN, CDR2 SYDVKM. CDR3 DNA: TGTGCCAGCAGTTTCCGATACGGGCAGGGGGGCACTGAAGCTTTCTTT. It codes for CASSFRYGQGGTEAFF.

This chain joins TRBV7-9 and TRBJ1-3; unclear D gene. Deletions cut 6 bases from V and 0 bases from J, with 12 bases between. Germline CDR1 SEHNR, CDR2 FQNEAQ (reference sequence). This CDR3 is built from 15 residues. CDR3 protein: CASRPVGLSGNTIYF. Written as DNA, the CDR3 is TGTGCCAGCAGACCAGTCGGACTCTCTGGAAACACCATATATTTT.

This clone was seen a few times. This rearrangement joins TRBV11-1 to TRBJ1-2; 11 bases map to TRBD1. The junction had 9 bases not matched to a gene; V was cut back by 5 bases and J by 7 bases. CDR1 SGHAT and CDR2 FQDESV come from the germline V gene (reference sequence). The CDR3 contains 15 residues. The CDR3 nucleotides are TGTGCCAGCAGCATGGACAGGGGGCTTGTTGGTGGCTACACCTTC. It encodes CASSMDRGLVGGYTF. Full variable domain (rest looked up from reference TRBV11-1 and TRBJ1-2): EAEVAQSPRYKITEKSQAVAFWCDPISGHATLYWYRQILGQGPELLVQFQDESVVDDSQLPKDRFSAERLKGVDSTLKIQPAELGDSAMYLCASSMDRGLVGGYTFGSGTRLTVV.

This clone was seen once. The chain carries TRBV7-9 and TRBJ2-7, with unresolved D. Trimming removed 4 bases from V and 3 bases from J, with 7 bases in between. The CDR3 is 12 residues long. Germline V gene data show CDR1 as SEHNR and CDR2 as FQNEAQ (reference sequence). CDR3 coding DNA: TGTGCCAGCAGCTCGGGTTTCTACGAGCAGTACTTC. It is translated as CASSSGFYEQYF.

This clone was seen only once. The rearrangement uses TRBV9 and TRBJ1-1; D call uncertain. V shed 4 bases and J shed 4 bases, with 11 bases lying between them. CDR1 and CDR2 (germline): SGDLS, YYNGEE. The CDR3 sequence is 13 residues long. The CDR3 loop reads CASSPELVTEAFF. The CDR3, as DNA: TGTGCCAGCAGCCCGGAGTTAGTCACTGAAGCTTTCTTT.

The J gene is TRBJ1-6, the V gene TRBV7-2; 8 nucleotides agree with TRBD1. CDR1 is SGHTA, CDR2 FQGNSA, per germline. The CDR3 length is 16 residues. J lost 5 bases, V lost 5 bases, and 8 bases had no gene match. CDR3 residues: CASSHHPGQDNSPLHF. In DNA, the CDR3 is TGTGCCAGCAGCCATCACCCGGGACAGGATAATTCACCCCTCCACTTT.

This chain links TRBV27 with TRBJ2-7; tentatively, D is TRBD1 (5 bases). Per germline, CDR1 MNHEY and CDR2 SMNVEV (reference sequence). CDR3 length equals 19 residues. The V gene lost 0 bases and the J gene lost 1 base, with 22 bases spanning the gap. CDR3 residues: CASSLSRILLRDSSYEQYF. Written as DNA, the CDR3 is TGTGCCAGCAGTTTATCTAGAATCTTGCTCAGGGATTCTTCCTACGAGCAGTACTTC.

The chain links TRBV11-1 to TRBJ1-1, with 9 positions matching TRBD1. The V gene's germline CDR1 is SGHAT and CDR2 FQDESV (reference sequence). Trimming cost V 5 bases and J 11 bases; bases outside gene matches: 9. This CDR3 region has 13 residues. The CDR3 loop reads CASSAKGTGKAFF. DNA for the CDR3: TGTGCCAGCAGCGCGAAAGGGACAGGGAAGGCTTTCTTT.

The DNA of the CDR3 is TGTGCCAGCAGTTTCCAGGACTTCGGGGAGCTGTTTTTT. This codes for CASSFQDFGELFF. The rearrangement links TRBV27 to TRBJ2-2; weak D call: TRBD2 (5 bases). Per germline, CDR1 MNHEY and CDR2 SMNVEV (reference sequence). Trimming pared 3 bases from V and 7 bases from J, leaving 9 bases between. This CDR3 is 13 amino acids long.

The V gene is TRBV25-1, the J gene TRBJ2-6; 8 nucleotides match TRBD1. The germline CDR1 and CDR2 sequences are MGHDK and SYGVNS. The CDR3 has 18 amino acids. Losses at the gene ends were 4 bases for V and 0 bases for J; bases not matched to a gene: 8. The CDR3 DNA sequence: TGTGCCAGCAGTGTTCGGGACAGGTCGAGCTCTGGGGCCAACGTCCTGACTTTC. This codes for CASSVRDRSSSGANVLTF.

This sequence joins TRBV2 and TRBJ2-1; 8 positions agree with TRBD2. Trimming took 1 base from V and 16 from J; bases not matched to a gene: 6. The CDR3 consists of 12 residues. The germline V gene has CDR1 SNHLY and CDR2 FYNNEI. CDR3 DNA: TGTGCCAGCAGTGAAGGGACGGGAGGGGAATTCTTC. Its translation is CASSEGTGGEFF.

On this clone itself: The DNA is left out, because the CDR3 cannot be placed on it with certainty; the CDR3 is given as TCRdb lists it. The chain is built from TRBV6-5 and TRBJ1-4; TRBD1 is the table's D call, not checked against the DNA. Germline V lookup: CDR1 MNHEY, CDR2 SVGAGI. The CDR3 length equals 15 residues, ends included. CDR3 loop: CASSTSGQGGGKLFF.

The CDR3 loop is CASSPLEPYNEQFF. CDR3 sequence (DNA): TGTGCCAGCAGCCCGCTAGAACCCTACAATGAGCAGTTCTTC. V is TRBV14 and J is TRBJ2-1; D uncertain. CDR3 length equals 14 residues. Per the germline V gene, CDR1 is SGHDN and CDR2 is FVKESK. Trimming shortened V by 4 bases and J by 2 bases, and 9 bases separated the two germline ends.

V usage is TRBV7-2 and J usage is TRBJ1-6; D unclear. Trimming took 5 bases from V and 6 from J, leaving 14 bases between them. There are 15 residues in the CDR3. Germline V CDR1 and CDR2: SGHTA, FQGNSA. CDR3 in DNA: TGTGCCAGCAGCCCACGACGGGATCGTAATTCACCCCTCCACTTT. This gives the protein CASSPRRDRNSPLHF.

This rearrangement joins TRBV2 to TRBJ1-1; TRBD1 might be the D (6 bases). The CDR3 spans 12 residues. From germline, CDR1 is SNHLY and CDR2 FYNNEI. The germline V and J ends were trimmed by 8 bases and 5 bases, with 12 bases remaining between them. The CDR3 sequence is CASLRGFTEAFF. As DNA, the CDR3 is TGTGCCAGCCTTAGGGGGTTTACTGAAGCTTTCTTT.

This rearrangement joins TRBV5-6 to TRBJ2-3; TRBD1 matches at 8 bases. Germline V gene data show CDR1 as SGHDT and CDR2 as YYEEEE. CDR3 length: 19 amino acids. V lost 4 bases, J lost 3 bases, and 19 bases stayed unmatched. The CDR3 nucleotides read TGTGCCAGCAGCGTGGGCAACGCAGGGGGCATGGGGTGGACAGATACGCAGTATTTT. Amino acids: CASSVGNAGGMGWTDTQYF.

The V call is TRBV18, the J call TRBJ2-3; tentative D call: TRBD1 (5 bases). Trimming left V 3 bases short and J 2 bases short, with 18 bases between. CDR1 is KGHSH, CDR2 LQKENI, per germline. There are 17 residues in the CDR3. In nucleotides, the CDR3 is TGTGCCAGCTCACCCCTCGGCAGGGCCAGATCCACAGATACGCAGTATTTT. Encoded protein: CASSPLGRARSTDTQYF.